The T cell receptor (beta chain) described here comes from a study of T cell repertoires in cytomegalovirus infection. Across the study: Indicated by public TCR beta signatures were CMV infection and matching HLA type.

This clonotype was detected ten times or more. The antigen is unknown. TCRdb processed the reads anew with MiXCR; each CDR3 protein has one entry. The sample records 200,000 to 300,000 distinct CDR3 sequences, approximately 9.2% being singletons. The CDR3 consists of 16 residues. In germline, CDR1 is LNHDA, CDR2 SQIVND (reference sequence). Trimming took off 5 bases at V and 4 bases at J, with 17 bases between the two ends. Study observations and caveats: Clonotype analysis showed dominance of the ex vivo response by HLA-C-restricted CMV-specific TCR beta clonotypes. Carriers of CMV and the relevant HLA type were discriminated by public TCR beta frequency.

The V call is TRBV19, the J call TRBJ2-2, with D possibly being TRBD1 (6 bases). This clonotype was obtained from a human donor in good health (CMV status not recorded). Some clones in this sample may be carry-over from other donors' samples. The sequenced sample consisted of PBMCs. CDR3 DNA: TGTGCCAGTAGTTACGGTTGGCAGGGGAGCACCGGGGAGCTGTTTTTT. It yields the protein CASSYGWQGSTGELFF.